The source of this T cell receptor beta chain is a study of cytomegalovirus exposure and HLA in healthy donors. Regarding the study as a whole: Donors belonging to an Asian-associated ancestry cluster reportedly showed fewer N-insertions in productive TCRs than the approximately 670-donor mean, according to what a later analysis found. TCR beta V- and J-gene trimming was later associated with a missense DCLRE1C variant.

As regards this clone: Its antigen is unknown. The sample has other DNA sequences that encode this CDR3 too.

Germline values: CDR1 SGHTA, CDR2 FQGNSA. The CDR3 totals 14 residues. V shed 4 bases, J shed 4 bases, and the junction held 4 bases outside the gene matches. Amplification used 60 Vbeta primers and 13 Jbeta primers. Generated by immunoSEQ multiplex PCR, the TCRdb table keeps only in-frame clones and is missing some. Altogether almost 200,000 clones are present, roughly 83% being singletons, with the ten largest covering approximately 0.39%. The sequence was obtained from a male donor in good health and CMV-seropositive. What was sequenced was PBMCs. This chain links TRBV7-2 with TRBJ1-5; 7 bases line up with TRBD1. CDR3 region: CASSSRQGNQPQHF. The CDR3 nucleotides are TGTGCCAGCAGCTCCCGACAGGGTAATCAGCCCCAGCATTTT. The complete variable domain, with remaining parts taken from reference TRBV7-2 and TRBJ1-5, reads GAGVSQSPSNKVTEKGKDVELRCDPISGHTALYWYRQSLGQGLEFLIYFQGNSAPDKSGLPSDRFSAERTGGSVSTLTIQRTQQEDSAVYLCASSSRQGNQPQHFGDGTRLSIL.